These T cell receptor beta chains were read from a single sample in a study of blood T cell repertoires in COVID-19. Produced via immunoSEQ multiplex PCR; TCRdb's table is partial and in-frame only. The table includes fewer than 300,000 clones, around 86% detected once. The sample comprised peripheral blood. The receptors stem from a woman in her sixties or seventies with active or convalescent COVID-19. Both conserved end residues are part of each CDR3. The D gene is left open where the match is weak. Only some rows state a clone size, as once, few, many or a class for expanded clones.

D	V	size	J	CDR3	DNA
-	TRBV19	few	TRBJ1-1	CASSIPAGANTEAFF	TGTGCCAGTAGTATACCGGCGGGCGCAAACACTGAAGCTTTCTTT
-	TRBV19	few	TRBJ1-4	CASSSTGIPNEKLFF	TGTGCCAGTAGTTCAACAGGGATTCCTAATGAAAAACTGTTTTTT
TRBD2	TRBV5-4	-	TRBJ2-3	CASSTEPTGLAGGQSDTQYF	TGTGCCAGCAGCACGGAACCGACGGGACTAGCGGGGGGGCAGTCAGATACGCAGTATTTT
TRBD1	TRBV19	-	TRBJ2-4	CASSIQQGAKNIQYF	TGTGCCAGTAGTATTCAACAGGGGGCCAAAAACATTCAGTACTTC
-	TRBV25-1	-	TRBJ2-2	CASSATPNTGELFF	TGTGCCAGCAGTGCCACACCGAACACCGGGGAGCTGTTTTTT
TRBD1	TRBV7-6	-	TRBJ1-1	CASSLDAQGDTEAFF	TGTGCCAGCAGCTTAGACGCACAGGGGGACACTGAAGCTTTCTTT
-	TRBV7-8	-	TRBJ2-5	CASSLLDIIETQYF	TGTGCCAGCAGCTTATTGGACATCATAGAGACCCAGTACTTC
-	TRBV11-2	-	TRBJ1-5	CASSWQGQNQPQHF	TGTGCCAGCAGCTGGCAGGGGCAAAATCAGCCCCAGCATTTT
-	TRBV3-1/TRBV3-2	-	TRBJ1-6	CASSPLQGGNSPLHF	TGTGCCAGCAGCCCACTACAGGGTGGTAATTCACCCCTCCACTTT
TRBD2	TRBV5-1	-	TRBJ2-2	CASSISGGTTGELFF	TGCGCCAGCAGCATTAGCGGGGGGACCACCGGGGAGCTGTTTTTT
TRBD2	TRBV7-6	-	TRBJ2-7	CASSPGTSGGYEQYF	TGTGCCAGCAGCCCTGGGACTAGCGGGGGCTACGAGCAGTACTTC
-	TRBV7-9	once	TRBJ2-7	CASSSYPSSYEQYF	TGTGCCAGCAGCTCGTACCCCAGCTCCTACGAGCAGTACTTC
TRBD1	TRBV27	-	TRBJ2-7	CASSSRTGGDEQYF	TGTGCCAGCAGTTCAAGGACAGGGGGCGACGAGCAGTACTTC
-	TRBV28	-	TRBJ2-7	CASSPLLSSYEQYF	TGTGCCAGCAGTCCCCTCCTGAGCTCCTACGAGCAGTACTTC
TRBD2	TRBV4-2	few	TRBJ2-7	CASSQVGVGAGDYEQYF	TGTGCCAGCAGCCAAGTGGGGGTGGGAGCGGGGGACTACGAGCAGTACTTC
TRBD1	TRBV2	-	TRBJ1-5	CASSEVAGGRGPQHF	TGTGCCAGCAGTGAGGTAGCAGGGGGCAGGGGGCCCCAGCATTTT
-	TRBV18	-	TRBJ1-5	CASSLLPTGNQPQHF	TGTGCCAGCTCACTCCTACCCACCGGGAATCAGCCCCAGCATTTT
TRBD2	TRBV7-2	once	TRBJ2-4	CASSRRGGTLKNIQYF	TGTGCCAGCAGCCGCCGCGGGGGAACCCTCAAAAACATTCAGTACTTC
-	TRBV18	-	TRBJ1-1	CASSPPTGGLTEAFF	TGTGCCAGCTCACCACCGACGGGGGGCCTCACTGAAGCTTTCTTT
TRBD1	TRBV6-5	-	TRBJ2-7	CASSYDSGTGNEQYF	TGTGCCAGCAGTTACGATTCTGGGACAGGGAACGAGCAGTACTTC
TRBD2	TRBV2	few	TRBJ2-1	CASTGGGTYNEQFF	TGTGCCAGCACTGGCGGGGGGACTTACAATGAGCAGTTCTTC
-	TRBV10-1	-	TRBJ1-2	CASSESFNYGYTF	TGCGCCAGCAGTGAGTCCTTTAACTATGGCTACACCTTC
TRBD1	TRBV18	-	TRBJ2-7	CASSSPAGGHFYEQYF	TGTGCCAGCTCATCGCCGGCAGGGGGCCACTTCTACGAGCAGTACTTC
TRBD1	TRBV28	few	TRBJ1-4	CASSLGQGLVTNEKLFF	TGTGCCAGCAGTTTGGGACAGGGGCTAGTGACTAATGAAAAACTGTTTTTT
-	TRBV29-1	-	TRBJ1-1	CSALRWAGKFNTEAFF	TGCAGCGCCCTCCGGTGGGCAGGGAAATTTAACACTGAAGCTTTCTTT
-	TRBV13	once	TRBJ1-1	CASSPTGTEAFF	TGTGCCAGCAGCCCCACGGGCACTGAAGCTTTCTTT